This TCR beta chain stems from a study of monozygotic twins with inflammatory bowel disease. Study observations and caveats: Diversity of TCRbeta measured by inverse Simpson was lower in IBD patients than in healthy co-twins.

From the 5' RACE reads, TCRdb lists one entry per CDR3 protein and no DNA. In all, the sample yields approximately 110,000 distinct CDR3 sequences. As to this clonotype: As yet, its antigen is unknown.

Germline CDR1 and CDR2: MRHNA and SNTAGT. The CDR3 is 16 amino acids. J is TRBJ2-3 and V is TRBV6-4; there is no DNA to check the TCRdb D call of TRBD2. The TCR sequence derives from a human donor with ulcerative colitis or Crohn's disease, or a healthy co-twin of an affected twin (not recorded which). Sequenced material: blood. CDR3 sequence reads: CASSDVAGGSTDTQYF.